This paragraph covers one T cell receptor (beta chain) sequence. One end of the junction fails to match germline, which may point to a read error. This sample is drawn from a study of glioma-infiltrating T cells. The iRepertoire nested amplicon-rescue multiplex PCR amplified TCR alpha and beta CDR3s from RNA. Via MiXCR, TCRdb re-called the multiplex PCR reads, giving one row per CDR3 protein. The top ten clones hold more than 10% of a sample with 300,000 to 400,000 distinct CDR3 sequences, less than 50% of them seen once. The length of the CDR3 is 14 residues. Germline CDR1 MDHEN, CDR2 SYDVKM. The V gene is TRBV28, the J gene TRBJ2-5; no clear D. This clonotype originated in a human donor with low-grade glioma or glioblastoma, undergoing nonglioma brain surgery, or in good health (not recorded which). Sequencing used glioma tissue, nonneoplastic brain tissue, or PBMCs (not recorded which). The CDR3, as DNA: TGTGCCAGCAGTTTCTCGCTGGCCCAAGACACCCAGTACTTC. It codes for CASSFSLAQDTQYF.